This T cell receptor beta chain was observed in a study of blood T cell repertoires in COVID-19. Whole-study context: The United States, Italy and Spain supplied acute and convalescent COVID-19 samples. T cells, B-cell-depleted T cells, or PBMCs supplied cDNA or gDNA.

The CDR3 is 17 residues long. Germline trimming cut 3 bases from V and 4 bases from J; bases unmatched to any gene: 9. Germline CDR1 SGHRS, CDR2 YFSETQ. This clone appeared a single time. This table comes from immunoSEQ multiplex PCR, and its TCRdb copy is limited to in-frame clones, with some not included. The sample consists of a few hundred thousand clones, approximately 86% of them appearing once. Source material: peripheral blood. The receptor was isolated from a woman aged 18-30 years with acute or convalescent COVID-19. The chain joins TRBV5-1 to TRBJ2-5, with 13 nucleotides matching TRBD2. CDR3 loop: CASSSGLAGNAGETQYF. CDR3 nucleotide sequence: TGCGCCAGCAGCTCGGGACTAGCGGGGAACGCGGGAGAGACCCAGTACTTC.